This record looks at one T cell receptor (beta chain) sequence and its context. The antigen is unknown. With 3 bases removed from V and 7 bases from J, the gap between germline ends came to 12 bases. The V gene's germline CDR1 is DFQATT and CDR2 SNEGSKA (reference sequence). This CDR3 is built from 12 residues. This entry comes from a study of T-cell reconstitution after alpha-beta-depleted transplantation in children. Study-level findings and limits: As was reported, about two months after transplant, alpha-beta T cells came from several hundred expanded graft clones.

This sample's TCRbeta library carried unique molecular identifier barcodes. TCRdb passed the PCR reads through MiXCR, listing each CDR3 protein once. The sample lists under 750,000 distinct CDR3 sequences; under 30% were seen once. The rearrangement links TRBV20-1 to TRBJ2-5, with D hard to call. The origin of this receptor is a boy in the first two years of life who had a stem cell transplant for acute myeloid leukemia, so the T cells may come from the graft donor. The sample was PBMCs, mostly from graft donor cells, taken 360 days after TCRalphabeta/CD19-depleted stem cell transplant. The CDR3 nucleotides are TGCAGTGCTAGGAAGGGTGGTGTGACCCAGTACTTC. Translation gives CSARKGGVTQYF.